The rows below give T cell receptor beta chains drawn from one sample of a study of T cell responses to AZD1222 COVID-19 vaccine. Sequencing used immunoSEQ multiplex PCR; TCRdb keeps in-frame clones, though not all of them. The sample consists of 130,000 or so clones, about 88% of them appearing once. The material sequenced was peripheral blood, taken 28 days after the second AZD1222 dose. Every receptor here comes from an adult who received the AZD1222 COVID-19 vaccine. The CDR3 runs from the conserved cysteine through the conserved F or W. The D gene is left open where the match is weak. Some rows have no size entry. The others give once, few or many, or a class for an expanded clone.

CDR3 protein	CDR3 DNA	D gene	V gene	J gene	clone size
CASSTAGLGSTDTQYF	TGTGCCAGCAGCACGGCGGGGCTGGGTAGCACAGATACGCAGTATTTT	NA	TRBV3-1/TRBV3-2	TRBJ2-3	NA
CASSRLDLPPYEQYF	TGTGCCAGCAGCCGTCTAGACTTACCCCCCTACGAGCAGTACTTC	NA	TRBV11-2	TRBJ2-7	NA
CSVLPFQRWDGYTF	TGCAGCGTACTCCCCTTCCAGCGGTGGGATGGCTACACCTTC	NA	TRBV29-1	TRBJ1-2	once
CASRRTGDNGYTF	TGTGCCAGCAGGCGGACAGGGGATAATGGCTACACCTTC	TRBD1	TRBV27	TRBJ1-2	NA
CAWQRPGPREAFF	TGTGCCTGGCAGAGGCCGGGCCCAAGGGAAGCTTTCTTT	NA	TRBV30	TRBJ1-1	NA
CASRHGQGGSDTEAFF	TGTGCCAGCAGACATGGACAGGGAGGTTCAGACACTGAAGCTTTCTTT	TRBD1	TRBV7-6	TRBJ1-1	NA
CASSSSTGAYSPLHF	NA	NA	TRBV28	TRBJ1-6	NA
CASSLGTGADTQYF	TGTGCCAGCAGCCTAGGGACAGGGGCAGATACGCAGTATTTT	TRBD1	TRBV7-6	TRBJ2-3	NA
CASSPDTGAPGYTF	TGTGCCAGCAGCCCGGACACCGGGGCACCTGGTTACACCTTC	NA	TRBV3-1/TRBV3-2	TRBJ1-2	NA
CASRHSAGNSYEQYF	TGTGCCAGCAGACATTCAGCGGGGAACTCCTACGAGCAGTACTTC	TRBD2	TRBV7-9	TRBJ2-7	NA
CASSSGQGGIQETQYF	TGTGCCAGCAGCTCCGGACAGGGGGGGATCCAAGAGACCCAGTACTTC	TRBD1	TRBV11-1	TRBJ2-5	NA
CASSPGQAGYGYTF	TGTGCCAGCAGTCCTGGACAGGCGGGTTATGGCTACACCTTC	TRBD1	TRBV28	TRBJ1-2	NA
CASSQDPSGGYTDTQYF	TGCGCCAGCAGCCAAGATCCTAGCGGGGGATACACAGATACGCAGTATTTT	TRBD2	TRBV4-3	TRBJ2-3	NA
CASSSREGSNQPQHF	TGTGCCAGCAGTTCGAGAGAGGGTAGCAATCAGCCCCAGCATTTT	NA	TRBV28	TRBJ1-5	NA
CASSQGRQGVAPLHF	TGCGCCAGCAGCCAAGGCCGGCAGGGGGTAGCACCCCTCCACTTT	TRBD1	TRBV4-1	TRBJ1-6	medium-sized
CASSLAERNTEAFF	TGTGCCAGCAGCTTAGCTGAGAGGAACACTGAAGCTTTCTTT	NA	TRBV7-9	TRBJ1-1	NA
CASSVSTTTEAFF	TGTGCCAGCAGCGTAAGTACGACCACTGAAGCTTTCTTT	NA	TRBV9	TRBJ1-1	NA
CASSQGAGTDTQYF	TGTGCCAGCAGCCAAGGGGCAGGCACAGATACGCAGTATTTT	NA	TRBV3-1/TRBV3-2	TRBJ2-3	once
CAWSVQGHEQYF	TGTGCCTGGAGTGTACAAGGGCACGAGCAGTACTTC	NA	TRBV30	TRBJ2-7	NA
CASSLLADYGYTF	TGTGCCAGCAGCTTACTGGCGGACTATGGCTACACCTTC	NA	TRBV7-9	TRBJ1-2	NA
CASSLLRGQGGQPQHF	TGTGCCAGCAGCTTATTACGGGGGCAGGGAGGTCAGCCCCAGCATTTT	NA	TRBV7-8	TRBJ1-5	NA
CASSSQGANQPQHF	TGTGCCAGCAGCTCGCAGGGGGCGAACCAGCCCCAGCATTTT	TRBD1	TRBV5-6	TRBJ1-5	NA
CASSSGQNEKLFF	TGTGCCAGCAGCTCGGGACAGAATGAAAAACTGTTTTTT	TRBD1	TRBV7-6	TRBJ1-4	NA
CASSPSGDEQYF	TGTGCCAGCAGTCCTAGCGGGGACGAGCAGTACTTC	TRBD2	TRBV7-9	TRBJ2-7	NA
CASSQKTGYEQYF	TGCGCCAGCAGCCAGAAGACAGGCTACGAGCAGTACTTC	NA	TRBV4-1	TRBJ2-7	NA
CAWSVRAGTEAFF	TGTGCCTGGAGTGTGAGGGCGGGCACTGAAGCTTTCTTT	NA	TRBV30	TRBJ1-1	few